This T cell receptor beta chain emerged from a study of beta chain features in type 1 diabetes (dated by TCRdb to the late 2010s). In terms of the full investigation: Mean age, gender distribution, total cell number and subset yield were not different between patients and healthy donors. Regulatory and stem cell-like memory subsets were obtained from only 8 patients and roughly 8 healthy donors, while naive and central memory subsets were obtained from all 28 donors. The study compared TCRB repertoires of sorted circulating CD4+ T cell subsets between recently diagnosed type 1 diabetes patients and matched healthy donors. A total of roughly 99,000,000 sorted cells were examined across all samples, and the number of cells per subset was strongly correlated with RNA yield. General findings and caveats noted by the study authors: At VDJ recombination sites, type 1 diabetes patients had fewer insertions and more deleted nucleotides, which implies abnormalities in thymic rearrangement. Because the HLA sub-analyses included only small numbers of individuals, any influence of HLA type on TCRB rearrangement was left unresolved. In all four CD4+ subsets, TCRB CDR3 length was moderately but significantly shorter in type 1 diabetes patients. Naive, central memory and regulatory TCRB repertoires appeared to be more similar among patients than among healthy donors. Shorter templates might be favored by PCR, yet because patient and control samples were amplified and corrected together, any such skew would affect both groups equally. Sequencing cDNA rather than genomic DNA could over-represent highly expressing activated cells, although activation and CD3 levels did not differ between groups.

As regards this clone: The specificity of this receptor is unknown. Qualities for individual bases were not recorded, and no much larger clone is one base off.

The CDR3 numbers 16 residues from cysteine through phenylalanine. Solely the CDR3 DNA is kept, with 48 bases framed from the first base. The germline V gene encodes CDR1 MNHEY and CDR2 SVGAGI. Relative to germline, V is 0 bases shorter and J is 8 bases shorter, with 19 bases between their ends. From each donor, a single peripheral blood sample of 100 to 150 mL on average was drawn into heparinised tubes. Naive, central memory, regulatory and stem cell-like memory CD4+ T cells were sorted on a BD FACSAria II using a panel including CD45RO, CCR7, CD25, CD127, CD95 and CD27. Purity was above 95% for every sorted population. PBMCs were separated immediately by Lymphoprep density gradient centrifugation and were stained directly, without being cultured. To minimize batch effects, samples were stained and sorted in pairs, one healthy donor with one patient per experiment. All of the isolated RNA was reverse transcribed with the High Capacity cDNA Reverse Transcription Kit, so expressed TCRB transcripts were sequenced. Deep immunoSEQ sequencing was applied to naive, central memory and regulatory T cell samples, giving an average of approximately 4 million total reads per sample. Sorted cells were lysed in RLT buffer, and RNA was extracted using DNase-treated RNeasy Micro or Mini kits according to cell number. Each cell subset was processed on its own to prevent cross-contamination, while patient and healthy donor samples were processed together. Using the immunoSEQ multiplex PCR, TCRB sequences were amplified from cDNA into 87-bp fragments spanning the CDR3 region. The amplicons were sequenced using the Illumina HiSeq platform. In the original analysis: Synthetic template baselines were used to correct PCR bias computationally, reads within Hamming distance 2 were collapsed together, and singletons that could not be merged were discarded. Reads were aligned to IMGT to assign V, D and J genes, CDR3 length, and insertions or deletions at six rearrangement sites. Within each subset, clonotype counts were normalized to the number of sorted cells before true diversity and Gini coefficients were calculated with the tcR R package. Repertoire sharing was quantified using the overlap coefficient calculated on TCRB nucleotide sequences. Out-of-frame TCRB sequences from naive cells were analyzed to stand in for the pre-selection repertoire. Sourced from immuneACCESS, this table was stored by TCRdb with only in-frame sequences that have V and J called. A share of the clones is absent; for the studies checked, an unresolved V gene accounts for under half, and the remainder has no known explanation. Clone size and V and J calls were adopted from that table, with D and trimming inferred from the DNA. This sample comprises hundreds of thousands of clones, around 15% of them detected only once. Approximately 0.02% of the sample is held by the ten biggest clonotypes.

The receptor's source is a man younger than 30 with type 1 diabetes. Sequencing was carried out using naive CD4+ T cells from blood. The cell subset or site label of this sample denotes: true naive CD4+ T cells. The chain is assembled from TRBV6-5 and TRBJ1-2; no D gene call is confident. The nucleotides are TGTGCCAGCAGTTACTCGATCGTCCAGGCCGTGTGGGGCTACACCTTC. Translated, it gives CASSYSIVQAVWGYTF.